A single sample gave rise to the 18 T cell receptor beta chains below, sequenced in a study of blood T cell repertoires in COVID-19. Sequencing used immunoSEQ multiplex PCR; TCRdb keeps in-frame clones, though not all of them. Here the sample spans about 150,000 clones, approximately 90% being singletons. Sequencing input: peripheral blood. Every receptor here comes from a human donor in a cohort sampled during active COVID-19.

V gene TRBV15 combines with J gene TRBJ1-5; no reliable D call. CDR3 size: 13 residues. The germline V gene has CDR1 LNHNV and CDR2 YYDKDF (reference sequence). The ends were cut back, 5 bases at V and 4 bases at J, with 9 bases in the middle. CDR3 in amino acids: CATSEGRNQPQHF. The CDR3 bases are TGTGCCACCAGCGAAGGGAGGAATCAGCCCCAGCATTTT.

This sequence joins TRBV5-5 and TRBJ1-1, with TRBD1 matching over 9 bases. V trimming: 5 bases; J trimming: 6 bases; junction bases outside the gene matches: 8. Germline assignment: CDR1 SGHKS and CDR2 YYEKEE (reference sequence). The CDR3 has 14 amino acids. The CDR3 reads CASRPGQGKAEAFF. The CDR3 bases are TGTGCCAGCAGACCCGGACAGGGGAAGGCTGAAGCTTTCTTT.

The chain joins TRBV29-1 to TRBJ2-7; D is unresolved. V gave up 1 base and J gave up 0 bases, with 7 bases separating them. CDR1 is SQVTM, CDR2 ANQGSEA, per germline. CDR3 length: 13 amino acids. This CDR3 is CSVEVHHSYEQYF. CDR3 bases: TGCAGCGTTGAAGTACACCACTCCTACGAGCAGTACTTC.

The chain is built from TRBV20-1 and TRBJ2-1; D is undetermined. CDR3 length equals 13 residues. Germline lookup yields CDR1 DFQATT and CDR2 SNEGSKA (reference sequence). The V end lost 6 bases, the J end lost 10 bases, and 19 bases lay between the germline ends. CDR3 residues: CSASKKIRVEQFF. CDR3 nucleotides: TGCAGTGCCAGTAAGAAGATACGGGTCGAGCAGTTCTTC.

The J gene is TRBJ1-5, the V gene TRBV10-1; a possible D gene is TRBD1 (5 bases). This CDR3 has 17 amino acids. Trimming removed 3 bases at V and 1 base at J, with 16 bases between. Germline CDR1 and CDR2: WNHNN and SYGVQD (reference sequence). The CDR3 region has the DNA TGCGCCAGCAGTGATACGATGGGGCTGGTGAGCAATCAGCCCCAGCATTTT. Its translation is CASSDTMGLVSNQPQHF.

The chain joins TRBV27 to TRBJ1-5; D is ambiguous. The CDR3 runs 15 residues. Germline V gene data show CDR1 as MNHEY and CDR2 as SMNVEV (reference sequence). V lost 6 bases and J lost 0, with 12 bases in between. The CDR3 loop is CASRGSADSNQPQHF. The CDR3 DNA reads TGTGCCAGCAGAGGTTCGGCGGATAGCAATCAGCCCCAGCATTTT.

J is TRBJ1-5 and V is TRBV6-2 or TRBV6-3; 12 bases match TRBD1. The V segment lost 2 bases and the J segment 7 bases; nucleotides outside the gene matches: 6. Germline V gives CDR1 MNHEY, CDR2 SVGEGT. The CDR3 is 16 amino acids. CDR3 nucleotides: TGTGCCAGCAGTTACGGCGGGACAGGGGGCAGACAGCCCCAGCATTTT. As protein: CASSYGGTGGRQPQHF.

This chain connects TRBV15 to TRBJ1-2; 10 positions agree with TRBD1. The CDR3 extends over 18 amino acids. Trimming took 2 bases from V and 6 from J; bases not matched to a gene: 15. In germline, CDR1 is LNHNV, CDR2 YYDKDF (reference sequence). The CDR3 region is CATSRYPNFSGTGDGYTF. CDR3 in DNA: TGTGCCACCAGCAGATACCCGAACTTCTCCGGGACAGGGGATGGCTACACCTTC.

This chain uses TRBV5-4 with TRBJ2-7; D possibly corresponds to TRBD2 (7 bases). CDR1 is SGHNT, CDR2 YYREEE, per germline (reference sequence). CDR3 length equals 15 residues. Trimming stripped 0 bases from V and 3 bases from J, with 13 bases between. Here the CDR3 DNA reads TGTGCCAGCAGCTTGGTGAGGGGGGGATTCTACGAGCAGTACTTC. It specifies CASSLVRGGFYEQYF.

This chain joins TRBV30 and TRBJ2-7; TRBD1 aligns across 8 bases. Germline V gene data show CDR1 as GTSNPN and CDR2 as SVGIG (reference sequence). J was trimmed by 0 bases and V by 8 bases; bases with no gene match: 6. This CDR3 is built from 13 residues. This chain's CDR3 is CAPRQGPSYEQYF. Written as DNA, the CDR3 is TGTGCCCCGAGACAGGGGCCCTCCTACGAGCAGTACTTC. The full variable domain, with the rest looked up from reference TRBV30 and TRBJ2-7, is SQTIHQWPATLVQPVGSPLSLECTVEGTSNPNLYWYRQAAGRGLQLLFYSVGIGQISSEVPQNLSASRPQDRQFILSSKKLLLSDSGFYLCAPRQGPSYEQYFGPGTRLTVT.

The chain links TRBV7-9 to TRBJ1-3; 7 positions match TRBD1. The CDR3 has 15 residues. The germline V gene encodes CDR1 SEHNR and CDR2 FQNEAQ (reference sequence). Trimming at V came to 4 bases and at J to 4 bases, leaving 7 bases not matched to a gene. CDR3: CASSSRGDQGNTIYF. The CDR3 DNA follows: TGTGCCAGCAGCTCCAGGGGGGATCAGGGAAACACCATATATTTT.

This sequence joins TRBV19 and TRBJ2-3; TRBD2 aligns across 8 bases. Unmatched junction bases numbered 5, after V lost 2 bases and J lost 1 base. The germline V gene encodes CDR1 LNHDA and CDR2 SQIVND (reference sequence). The CDR3 is 16 amino acids. The CDR3 spells CASSILPAGGTDTQYF. CDR3 nucleotide sequence: TGTGCCAGTAGTATATTGCCAGCGGGGGGCACAGATACGCAGTATTTT.

The gene calls are TRBV12-3 or TRBV12-4 and TRBJ1-5, with D uncertain. The CDR3 has 13 amino acids. V dropped 1 base and J dropped 7 bases, with 8 bases sitting between them. In nucleotides, the CDR3 is TGTGCCAGCAGTTTAGTAGCTGCGCAGCCCCAGCATTTT. This sequence encodes CASSLVAAQPQHF.

V gene TRBV5-1 combines with J gene TRBJ2-2; 7 nucleotides agree with TRBD2. Per germline, CDR1 SGHRS and CDR2 YFSETQ. The CDR3 is 16 amino acids. The ends lost 4 bases at V and 0 bases at J; junction bases unmatched: 6. CDR3 nucleotide sequence: TGCGCCAGCAGCAACAGCGGGGTTGCGAACACCGGGGAGCTGTTTTTT. Protein sequence: CASSNSGVANTGELFF.

V and J are TRBV6-4 and TRBJ1-6; TRBD1 might be the D (5 bases). This CDR3 region has 16 residues. Germline V gene sequence: CDR1 MRHNA, CDR2 SNTAGT. V shed 8 bases and J shed 10 bases, with 24 bases lying between them. The CDR3 protein is CASPPRDGGRESPLHF. In DNA form, the CDR3 reads TGTGCCAGCCCCCCCCGGGACGGAGGGAGAGAATCACCCCTCCACTTT.

The CDR3 bases are TGCAGCGTTGAGGGATCTCGGGTAGGTAGGGGGACTGAAGCTTTCTTT. It is translated as CSVEGSRVGRGTEAFF. The rearrangement uses TRBV29-1 and TRBJ1-1, with D possibly matching TRBD1 (6 bases). The CDR3 has 16 amino acids. Trimming left V 3 bases short and J 5 bases short, with 22 bases between. Germline loops: CDR1 SQVTM, CDR2 ANQGSEA.

The V and J genes are TRBV18 and TRBJ2-5; 10 positions match TRBD1. Per germline, CDR1 KGHSH and CDR2 LQKENI. CDR3 length: 16 amino acids. V shed 4 bases and J 1 base; nucleotides not matched to a gene: 6. The CDR3 loop reads CASSQPGQGIQETQYF. CDR3 DNA: TGTGCCAGCTCACAACCGGGACAGGGGATCCAAGAGACCCAGTACTTC.

This clone was counted a single time. This chain links TRBV30 with TRBJ2-6; D unclear. The CDR3 length is 16 residues. CDR1 GTSNPN and CDR2 SVGIG come from the germline V gene (reference sequence). With 4 bases removed from V and 0 bases from J, the gap between germline ends came to 13 bases. CDR3 nucleotides: TGTGCCTGGACTACCGGAGCCCACTCTGGGGCCAACGTCCTGACTTTC. It codes for CAWTTGAHSGANVLTF.